A selection of T cell receptor beta chains follows, all from one sample in a study of regulatory T cells in long-lasting Graves disease. TCRdb recomputed calls from the multiplex PCR reads with MiXCR, one row per CDR3 protein. The data contain fewer than 600,000 distinct CDR3 sequences, around a fifth of them singletons. This material consisted of peripheral blood mononuclear cells (PBMCs), taken when the disease was refractory, from a patient treated with antithyroid drugs. Every receptor here comes from a female donor with Graves disease. CDR3s include the opening cysteine and the closing phenylalanine or tryptophan. Fields, in order: clone size, D gene, V gene, J gene, CDR3 DNA, CDR3 protein. The D gene is left open where the match is weak. Expanded clones get a size class; other rows say once, few or many, or leave the size out.

clone size: NA; D gene: NA; V gene: TRBV6-2/TRBV6-3; J gene: TRBJ2-1; CDR3 DNA: TGTGCCAGCAGCAAACGTGGAGGGGGCTTGATGCATGAGCAGTTCTTC; CDR3 protein: CASSKRGGGLMHEQFF
clone size: few; D gene: NA; V gene: TRBV7-9; J gene: TRBJ1-1; CDR3 DNA: TGTGCCAGCAGCGCGTTAACTGAAGCTTTCTTT; CDR3 protein: CASSALTEAFF
clone size: many; D gene: TRBD1; V gene: TRBV12-3/TRBV12-4; J gene: TRBJ1-2; CDR3 DNA: TGTGCCAGCAGTTTAAGGCAGGGGGCGTCCCCGGATGGCTACACCTTC; CDR3 protein: CASSLRQGASPDGYTF
clone size: many; D gene: NA; V gene: TRBV20-1; J gene: TRBJ2-7; CDR3 DNA: TGCAGTGCTAGCGGGGCCTCCTACGAGCAGTACTTC; CDR3 protein: CSASGASYEQYF
clone size: many; D gene: TRBD1; V gene: TRBV10-3; J gene: TRBJ1-2; CDR3 DNA: TGTGCCATCAGTGAGCCTGGACAGGGGCGGGACTATGGCTACACCTTC; CDR3 protein: CAISEPGQGRDYGYTF
clone size: few; D gene: TRBD1; V gene: TRBV7-8; J gene: TRBJ2-2; CDR3 DNA: TGTGCCAGCAGCCCCAGGCCCGACAGGGGAAACACCGGGGAGCTGTTTTTT; CDR3 protein: CASSPRPDRGNTGELFF
clone size: few; D gene: NA; V gene: TRBV4-3; J gene: TRBJ2-7; CDR3 DNA: TGCGCCAGCAGCCAAGTTAGAGACAGCAACTACGAGCAGTACTTC; CDR3 protein: CASSQVRDSNYEQYF
clone size: NA; D gene: NA; V gene: TRBV30; J gene: TRBJ1-3; CDR3 DNA: TGTGCCTCCGACAGTCAGGGAAGAAACACCATATATTTT; CDR3 protein: CASDSQGRNTIYF
clone size: many; D gene: NA; V gene: TRBV5-1; J gene: TRBJ2-2; CDR3 DNA: TGCGCCAGCAGCTTGGACGGACACCCGGGCACCGGGGAGCTGTTTTTT; CDR3 protein: CASSLDGHPGTGELFF
clone size: once; D gene: NA; V gene: TRBV6-2/TRBV6-3; J gene: TRBJ1-5; CDR3 DNA: TGTGCCAGCAGTCGCAGGGTGGCCAGCAATCAGCCCCAGCATTTT; CDR3 protein: CASSRRVASNQPQHF
clone size: NA; D gene: NA; V gene: TRBV12-5; J gene: TRBJ2-7; CDR3 DNA: TGTGCTAGTGGTTTCGGAGGGGGGACCTACGAGCAGTACTTC; CDR3 protein: CASGFGGGTYEQYF